The next 5 T cell receptor beta chains were all read from a single sample in a study of PD-1 blockade in classical Hodgkin lymphoma. Using immunoSEQ multiplex PCR, the repertoire was profiled, and TCRdb retains in-frame clones only, with some absent. The table has about 110,000 clones, nearly 90% seen once. There was relapse after autologous stem cell transplantation in every patient, and there was variation in brentuximab vedotin exposure. The sample was peripheral blood mononuclear cells (PBMCs), taken before the second cycle of nivolumab. The source of these receptors is a human donor with classical Hodgkin lymphoma.

This clone occurred once. The rearrangement uses TRBV6-5 and TRBJ2-7; unclear D gene. The V gene lost 6 bases and the J gene lost 0 bases, with 12 bases spanning the gap. Germline values: CDR1 MNHEY, CDR2 SVGAGI. The CDR3 is made up of 14 amino acids. The CDR3 loop is CASSHGLYSYEQYF. The DNA for the CDR3 is TGTGCCAGCAGCCACGGTCTTTACTCCTACGAGCAGTACTTC.

This chain links TRBV11-2 with TRBJ2-7; 10 nucleotides align to TRBD2. CDR3 length: 14 residues. The trim removed 2 bases at V and 5 bases at J, leaving 3 bases unmatched. The germline V gene encodes CDR1 SGHAT and CDR2 FQNNGV. The CDR3 sequence: CASSLPGLANEQYF. In DNA, the CDR3 is TGTGCCAGCAGCTTACCGGGACTAGCGAACGAGCAGTACTTC.

This clone appeared once. V gene TRBV10-1 combines with J gene TRBJ1-1; the D is unclear. The CDR3 loop spans 13 amino acids. Germline V CDR1 and CDR2: WNHNN, SYGVQD (reference sequence). Trimming took 6 bases from V and 3 from J, leaving 11 bases between them. CDR3: CASRAGEDTEAFF. The DNA of the CDR3 is TGCGCCAGCAGGGCAGGAGAGGACACTGAAGCTTTCTTT.

V and J are TRBV10-3 and TRBJ2-1, with D possibly being TRBD1 or TRBD2 (6 bases each). Germline V gene sequence: CDR1 ENHRY, CDR2 SYGVKD. This CDR3 is 16 amino acids long. V was clipped by 0 bases and J by 0 bases, with 9 bases between them. The CDR3 is CAISESGGGSYNEQFF. Written as DNA, the CDR3 is TGTGCCATCAGTGAGTCAGGAGGGGGCTCCTACAATGAGCAGTTCTTC.

The chain has TRBV27 and TRBJ2-3; TRBD2 aligns across 13 bases. CDR3 size: 17 residues. Germline CDR1 is MNHEY and CDR2 is SMNVEV (reference sequence). The J segment lost 4 bases and the V segment lost 5 bases, leaving 9 bases of the junction unmatched. DNA for the CDR3: TGTGCCAGCAGTGCCGGACTAGCGGGAGTACGGCCAGATACGCAGTATTTT. It yields the protein CASSAGLAGVRPDTQYF.